This TCR beta chain stems from a study of blood T cell repertoires in COVID-19. For the study at large: Researchers got acute and convalescent COVID-19 samples from the United States, Italy and Spain.

One Seattle source followed patients from active infection through their disease course. Authors' processing steps: Cell counts per sample came from amplifying reference gene primers. Here immunoSEQ multiplex PCR was the method, and the copy in TCRdb shows in-frame clones only, minus some. D and trimming were read from the DNA, whereas the V and J calls and clone size are those reported in that table. Of fewer than 400,000 clones in the sample, roughly 86% are singletons; the top ten hold approximately 2%. This TCR derives from a woman aged 25 to 39 with COVID-19, enrolled during active disease. Source material: peripheral blood.

The CDR3 sequence is CASRLQGGGSSYNSPLHF. In nucleotides, the CDR3 is TGTGCCAGTAGGCTACAGGGTGGTGGGAGCTCCTATAATTCACCCCTCCACTTT. The gene calls are TRBV19 and TRBJ1-6; D perhaps matches TRBD1 (6 bases). Trimming removed 6 bases from V and 0 bases from J, with 18 bases in between. This CDR3 is built from 18 residues. Germline assignment: CDR1 LNHDA and CDR2 SQIVND (reference sequence).